The TCR beta chain under discussion was sequenced for a study of CD8 T cells in Susac syndrome. Between the trimmed V and J ends, which lost 8 bases and 1 base, there was a span of 20 bases. The CDR3 has 15 residues. The germline V gene encodes CDR1 SQVTM and CDR2 ANQGSEA. Reverse transcription of about 0.5 to 1 ug RNA was carried out with random hexamers. Multiplex immunoSEQ PCR targeted 54 Vbeta and 13 Jbeta TCR beta segments. TCRdb fed the immunoSEQ multiplex PCR reads into MiXCR, producing one record per CDR3 protein. Of about 180,000 distinct CDR3 sequences in the sample, approximately 96% are singletons; the top ten hold 0.093%.

This chain links TRBV29-1 with TRBJ2-5; D is perhaps TRBD1 (6 bases). The source material was CD4+ T cells from PBMCs. This clonotype originated in a human donor with multiple sclerosis. CDR3 in DNA: TGCAGCTCTAAAGTGGGGACACTTGTCCAAGAGACCCAGTACTTC. It specifies CSSKVGTLVQETQYF.